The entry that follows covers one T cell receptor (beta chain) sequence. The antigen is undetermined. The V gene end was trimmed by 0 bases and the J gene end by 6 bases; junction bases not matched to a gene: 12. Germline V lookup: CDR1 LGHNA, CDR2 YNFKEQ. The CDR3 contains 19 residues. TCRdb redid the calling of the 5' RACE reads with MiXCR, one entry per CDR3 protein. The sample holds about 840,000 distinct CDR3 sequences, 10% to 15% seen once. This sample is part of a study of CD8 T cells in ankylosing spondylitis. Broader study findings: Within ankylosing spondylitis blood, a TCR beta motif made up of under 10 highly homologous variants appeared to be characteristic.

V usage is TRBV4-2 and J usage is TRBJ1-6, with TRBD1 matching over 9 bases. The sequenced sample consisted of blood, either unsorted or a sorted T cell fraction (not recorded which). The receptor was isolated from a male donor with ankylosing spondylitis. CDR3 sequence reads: CASSQDIWGTGFLNSPLHF. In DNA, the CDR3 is TGTGCCAGCAGCCAAGATATTTGGGGGACAGGGTTTCTTAATTCACCCCTCCACTTT.